This passage covers 22 T cell receptor beta chains from one sample sequenced in a study of T cells after posttransplantation cyclophosphamide. Only in-frame clones appear in the TCRdb table, and some are missing; sequencing was by immunoSEQ multiplex PCR. Of tens of thousands of clones in the sample, about 76% were seen once. The sample was memory CD4+ T cells sorted from PBMCs. All receptors derive from a woman in her fifties or sixties in good health, CMV-negative, and a related stem cell transplant donor.

This sequence joins TRBV11-2 and TRBJ1-1; weak D call: TRBD1 (6 bases). CDR3 length: 12 amino acids. Trimming stripped 5 bases from V and 8 bases from J, with 12 bases between. The germline CDR1 and CDR2 sequences are SGHAT and FQNNGV. The CDR3 DNA follows: TGTGCCAGCAGCCTGACAGGATTAGAAGCTTTCTTT. As protein: CASSLTGLEAFF.

V gene TRBV5-1 combines with J gene TRBJ1-1; a weak D match, TRBD1 (6 bases). This CDR3 is 14 amino acids long. V was clipped by 2 bases and J by 8 bases, with 16 bases between them. Germline assignment: CDR1 SGHRS and CDR2 YFSETQ. The CDR3 DNA follows: TGCGCCAGCAGCTTTTCGGGGGGCGTGGGGGAAGCTTTCTTT. Its protein product is CASSFSGGVGEAFF.

The chain links TRBV5-4 to TRBJ2-1; 7 bases line up with TRBD2. The CDR3 is 16 residues long. Germline V gene sequence: CDR1 SGHNT, CDR2 YYREEE (reference sequence). Unmatched junction bases numbered 3, after V lost 0 bases and J lost 0 bases. The CDR3 region is CASSLERGLSYNEQFF. CDR3 bases: TGTGCCAGCAGCTTGGAGCGGGGCCTCTCCTACAATGAGCAGTTCTTC.

The chain links TRBV21-1 to TRBJ1-2; the table's D call of TRBD1 was not tested on the DNA. TRBV21-1 is annotated as a pseudogene. CDR3 length equals 13 residues. The CDR3 here is CASSKTGGYGYTF. The CDR3 nucleotides are TGTGCCAGCAGCAAGACAGGGGGCTATGGCTACACCTTC.

The rearrangement links TRBV27 to TRBJ1-1; no clear D. Between the trimmed V and J ends, which lost 5 bases and 0 bases, there was a span of 7 bases. The CDR3 has 13 amino acids. The germline V gene has CDR1 MNHEY and CDR2 SMNVEV (reference sequence). CDR3 sequence reads: CASSGRMNTEAFF. Written as DNA, the CDR3 is TGTGCCAGCAGTGGCAGGATGAACACTGAAGCTTTCTTT.

The gene calls are TRBV30 and TRBJ1-6; D may be TRBD1 (5 bases). There are 13 residues in the CDR3. CDR1 and CDR2 (germline): GTSNPN, SVGIG (reference sequence). The germline V and J ends were trimmed by 0 bases and 10 bases, with 10 bases remaining between them. The CDR3 coding sequence is TGTGCCTGGAGTGTCCAGGGAAACTCACCCCTCCACTTT. Protein sequence: CAWSVQGNSPLHF.

The genes are TRBV30 and TRBJ2-3; TRBD1 is a possible D gene (6 bases). Germline V gene data show CDR1 as GTSNPN and CDR2 as SVGIG (reference sequence). Trimming stripped 4 bases from V and 4 bases from J, with 15 bases between. This CDR3 spans 14 amino acids. In DNA, the CDR3 is TGTGCCTGGACCTATGGGGGCTCGGCAGATACGCAGTATTTT. Its translation is CAWTYGGSADTQYF.

This clone appeared a single time. J is TRBJ2-1 and V is TRBV9; D is unresolved. The CDR3 is 13 amino acids. Deletions cut 0 bases from V and 9 bases from J, with 10 bases between. Germline V lookup: CDR1 SGDLS, CDR2 YYNGEE. The DNA for the CDR3 is TGTGCCAGCAGCGTAGCTACTGGTGGTGAGCAGTTCTTC. Amino acids: CASSVATGGEQFF.

The genes are TRBV6-5 and TRBJ2-6, with D possibly matching TRBD2 (5 bases). V was cut by 6 bases and J by 0 bases, with 9 bases left in between. This CDR3 is 15 amino acids long. Germline V gene data show CDR1 as MNHEY and CDR2 as SVGAGI. The CDR3 DNA reads as TGTGCCAGCAGACTAGGTAGCTCTGGGGCCAACGTCCTGACTTTC. It is translated as CASRLGSSGANVLTF.

The chain recombines TRBV11-2 with TRBJ2-7; 7 nucleotides match TRBD1. V was clipped by 5 bases and J by 4 bases; unmatched bases: 11. The CDR3 is 15 amino acids. Germline CDR1 and CDR2: SGHAT and FQNNGV. The CDR3 loop reads CASSPFRQGIYEQYF. For the CDR3, the DNA is TGTGCCAGCAGCCCTTTTCGACAGGGAATTTACGAGCAGTACTTC.

The chain combines TRBV2 with TRBJ2-7; tentatively, D is TRBD2 (6 bases). CDR3 length equals 14 residues. The V gene lost 6 bases and the J gene lost 3 bases, with 15 bases spanning the gap. Germline V lookup: CDR1 SNHLY, CDR2 FYNNEI. CDR3 sequence reads: CASRVPSRGYEQYF. CDR3 nucleotides: TGTGCCAGCAGGGTCCCCTCGCGGGGCTACGAGCAGTACTTC.

A few counts support this clone. The rearrangement joins TRBV27 to TRBJ2-7; 10 bases fit TRBD2. The V gene's germline CDR1 is MNHEY and CDR2 SMNVEV (reference sequence). J was trimmed by 3 bases and V by 4 bases; bases with no gene match: 6. The CDR3 is 15 amino acids. CDR3 residues: CASSSGLAVSYEQYF. In DNA form, the CDR3 reads TGTGCCAGCAGTTCCGGACTAGCGGTAAGCTACGAGCAGTACTTC.

The V and J genes are TRBV7-6 and TRBJ2-7; tentatively, D is TRBD2 (7 bases). Germline CDR1 reads SGHVS; CDR2 reads FNYEAQ. This CDR3 region has 13 residues. Trimming shortened V by 1 base and J by 6 bases, and 10 bases separated the two germline ends. The CDR3 sequence is CASSLEGGGEQYF. As DNA, the CDR3 is TGTGCCAGCAGCTTAGAAGGGGGGGGCGAGCAGTACTTC.

This clone was seen just once. The rearrangement joins TRBV4-3 to TRBJ2-3, with 10 bases fitting TRBD2. The CDR3 totals 16 residues. V lost 1 base and J lost 6; bases outside the gene matches: 7. From germline, CDR1 is LGHNA and CDR2 YSLEER. CDR3 sequence: CASSQVLSGGVDTQYF. The CDR3 bases are TGCGCCAGCAGCCAAGTTCTCAGCGGGGGGGTGGATACGCAGTATTTT.

The V call is TRBV28, the J call TRBJ2-7; 7 bases line up with TRBD2. The CDR3 runs 17 residues. V gave up 2 bases and J gave up 1 base; unmatched junction bases: 11. Germline V gene lookup returns CDR1 MDHEN and CDR2 SYDVKM. CDR3 sequence reads: CASSLTFGAGASYEQYF. The DNA for the CDR3 is TGTGCCAGCAGTTTAACGTTCGGGGCGGGAGCTTCCTACGAGCAGTACTTC.

Sample share makes this clone medium-sized. The chain recombines TRBV7-9 with TRBJ1-5, with D unresolved. The V gene's germline CDR1 is SEHNR and CDR2 FQNEAQ (reference sequence). Trimming removed 2 bases from V and 1 base from J, with 3 bases in between. The CDR3 runs 13 residues. CDR3 amino acids: CASSLQSNQPQHF. The CDR3, as DNA: TGTGCCAGCAGCTTACAGAGCAATCAGCCCCAGCATTTT. The full variable domain, completed using reference TRBV7-9 and TRBJ1-5, is DTGVSQNPRHKITKRGQNVTFRCDPISEHNRLYWYRQTLGQGPEFLTYFQNEAQLEKSRLLSDRFSAERPKGSFSTLEIQRTEQGDSAMYLCASSLQSNQPQHFGDGTRLSIL.

This clone was seen once. The same CDR3 arises from other DNA sequences in this sample as well. The gene calls are TRBV14 and TRBJ1-6, with D unresolved. Trimming left V 3 bases short and J 8 bases short, with 8 bases between. Germline V CDR1 and CDR2: SGHDN, FVKESK. This CDR3 is 13 amino acids long. CDR3 in DNA: TGTGCCAGCAGCCAGTTATCCTATTCACCCCTCCACTTT. It translates to CASSQLSYSPLHF.

The rearrangement uses TRBV6-5 and TRBJ2-7; 9 bases line up with TRBD2. The CDR3 loop spans 15 amino acids. The V gene's germline CDR1 is MNHEY and CDR2 SVGAGI. V trimming: 6 bases; J trimming: 3 bases; junction bases outside the gene matches: 9. The CDR3 loop reads CASRPTGTSLYEQYF. The CDR3 nucleotides read TGTGCCAGCAGACCTACCGGGACTAGCCTCTACGAGCAGTACTTC.

The CDR3 loop reads CASSSLAGGADTQYF. DNA for the CDR3: TGTGCCAGCAGCTCCCTAGCGGGGGGTGCAGATACGCAGTATTTT. The rearrangement joins TRBV5-8 to TRBJ2-3, with 11 nucleotides matching TRBD2. The CDR3 runs 15 residues. Germline V gene lookup returns CDR1 SGHTS and CDR2 YDEGEE. The V and J ends lost 3 bases and 4 bases, in that order; junction bases with no gene match: 4.

CDR3 sequence reads: CAVPGLVNEQYF. In DNA, the CDR3 is TGCGCCGTTCCGGGACTAGTCAACGAGCAGTACTTC. The J gene is TRBJ2-7, the V gene TRBV5-1, with TRBD2 identical over 8 bases. The CDR3 runs to 12 residues. Unmatched junction bases numbered 8, after V lost 10 bases and J lost 5 bases. Germline CDR1 and CDR2: SGHRS and YFSETQ.

This clone was picked up one time. The chain combines TRBV6-6 with TRBJ1-2; the match to TRBD1 covers 10 bases. The CDR3 length is 13 residues. CDR1 is MNHNY and CDR2 is SVGAGI in the germline V gene (reference sequence). V trimming: 5 bases; J trimming: 6 bases; junction bases outside the gene matches: 3. The CDR3 DNA reads TGTGCCAGCAGTCCGACAGGGGGCAATGGCTACACCTTC. The encoded protein is CASSPTGGNGYTF.

V and J are TRBV18 and TRBJ2-7; D gene ambiguous. The CDR3 totals 14 residues. Trimming took 0 bases from V and 6 from J, leaving 12 bases between them. Germline CDR1 reads KGHSH; CDR2 reads LQKENI. The CDR3 sequence is CASSPPSRPLEQYF. DNA of the CDR3: TGTGCCAGCTCACCACCGAGCCGCCCCCTCGAGCAGTACTTC. Drawing the rest from reference TRBV18 and TRBJ2-7, the complete variable domain is NAGVMQNPRHLVRRRGQEARLRCSPMKGHSHVYWYRQLPEEGLKFMVYLQKENIIDESGMPKERFSAEFPKEGPSILRIQQVVRGDSAAYFCASSPPSRPLEQYFGPGTRLTVT.